The 27 T cell receptor beta chains reported below all come from one sample, sequenced in a study of graft-versus-host responses after intestinal transplantation. The assay was immunoSEQ multiplex PCR, and TCRdb's table has in-frame clones only and misses some. The data hold about 120,000 clones, with less than 95% observed a single time. No antigen is known for these receptors. Sequenced material: unstimulated CD4+ T cells sorted from spleen or lymph node cells, taken before intestinal transplant. These receptor sequences come from a human donor who received an intestinal transplant.

This clone was seen only a few times. The gene calls are TRBV2 and TRBJ1-4; a possible D gene is TRBD1 (5 bases). The V and J ends lost 6 bases and 3 bases respectively, with 8 bases between them. The CDR3 covers 13 residues. Germline V gene lookup returns CDR1 SNHLY and CDR2 FYNNEI. CDR3 in amino acids: CASRGGANEKLFF. CDR3 nucleotides: TGTGCCAGCAGGGGGGGGGCTAATGAAAAACTGTTTTTT.

The chain couples TRBV30 to TRBJ2-3; TRBD1 matches at 7 bases. The CDR3 extends over 13 amino acids. CDR1 and CDR2 (germline): GTSNPN, SVGIG (reference sequence). CDR3: CAGTGDSADTQYF. The CDR3 bases are TGTGCTGGAACAGGGGATAGCGCAGATACGCAGTATTTT.

This rearrangement joins TRBV15 to TRBJ2-5; D unresolved. CDR3 length: 15 amino acids. Looked up from germline, CDR1 is LNHNV and CDR2 is YYDKDF (reference sequence). Trimming took 2 bases from V and 1 from J, leaving 11 bases between them. The CDR3 nucleotides are TGTGCCACCAGCAGACAGAGGCCGGGCCAAGAGACCCAGTACTTC. It is translated as CATSRQRPGQETQYF.

This chain connects TRBV7-2 to TRBJ2-3; the match to TRBD2 covers 15 bases. Germline CDR1 is SGHTA and CDR2 is FQGNSA. V shed 5 bases, J shed 6 bases, and the junction held 9 bases outside the gene matches. CDR3 length: 17 amino acids. CDR3 sequence (DNA): TGTGCCAGCAGCACTCCGGGACTAGCGGGGGGCTTCGATACGCAGTATTTT. This codes for CASSTPGLAGGFDTQYF.

The chain combines TRBV30 with TRBJ2-1, with TRBD2 identical over 8 bases. The CDR3 is made up of 16 amino acids. Trimming removed 2 bases from V and 2 bases from J; junction bases left unmatched: 8. CDR1 is GTSNPN, CDR2 SVGIG, per germline (reference sequence). The CDR3 region is CAWSKLLAGPYNEQFF. CDR3 in DNA: TGTGCCTGGAGTAAGTTATTAGCGGGACCCTACAATGAGCAGTTCTTC.

The V call is TRBV6-1, the J call TRBJ2-1; a weak D match, TRBD2 (5 bases). Between the trimmed V and J ends, which lost 2 bases and 7 bases, there was a span of 12 bases. Germline V gives CDR1 MNHNS, CDR2 SASEGT. The CDR3 runs to 14 residues. The chain's CDR3 is CASSERGRGNEQFF. In nucleotides, the CDR3 is TGTGCCAGCAGTGAAAGAGGCCGGGGAAATGAGCAGTTCTTC.

V and J are TRBV29-1 and TRBJ2-3, with a weak D call TRBD2 (6 bases). This CDR3 is built from 14 residues. CDR1 is SQVTM and CDR2 is ANQGSEA in the germline V gene. V was trimmed by 7 bases and J by 2 bases, leaving 16 bases between them. The CDR3 DNA follows: TGCAGCGCCGCGGGACCGTTCAACACAGATACGCAGTATTTT. This encodes CSAAGPFNTDTQYF.

The CDR3 DNA reads as TGTGCCAGCAGTTTACGGGATAACGGGTATAATTCACCCCTCCACTTT. Protein product: CASSLRDNGYNSPLHF. V gene TRBV27 combines with J gene TRBJ1-6; D unresolved. Germline CDR1 MNHEY, CDR2 SMNVEV (reference sequence). With 2 bases removed from V and 4 bases from J, the gap between germline ends came to 12 bases. CDR3 length equals 16 residues.

This chain links TRBV18 with TRBJ1-2; 7 bases line up with TRBD1. This CDR3 has 15 amino acids. Germline CDR1 and CDR2: KGHSH and LQKENI. Trimming removed 1 base from V and 3 bases from J; junction bases left unmatched: 5. This CDR3 reads CASSPLGQGDYGYTF. Here the CDR3 DNA reads TGTGCCAGCTCACCACTCGGGCAGGGGGACTATGGCTACACCTTC.

The gene calls are TRBV18 and TRBJ2-3; TRBD2 is a possible D gene (5 bases). Trimming took off 1 base at V and 0 bases at J, with 5 bases between the two ends. The germline CDR1 and CDR2 sequences are KGHSH and LQKENI. The CDR3 loop spans 14 amino acids. The CDR3 DNA reads as TGTGCCAGCTCACCACGAGGGAGCACAGATACGCAGTATTTT. Its translation: CASSPRGSTDTQYF.

The chain has TRBV30 and TRBJ2-3; 15 nucleotides line up with TRBD2. Trimming cost V 5 bases and J 3 bases; bases outside gene matches: 6. Germline CDR1 GTSNPN, CDR2 SVGIG (reference sequence). This CDR3 is built from 16 residues. The CDR3 is CAWGPGLAGGTDTQYF. The CDR3 DNA reads TGTGCCTGGGGCCCGGGACTAGCGGGAGGTACAGATACGCAGTATTTT.

J is TRBJ2-2 and V is TRBV11-2, with D uncertain. The germline V and J ends were trimmed by 5 bases and 1 base, with 11 bases remaining between them. The germline gives CDR1 SGHAT, CDR2 FQNNGV. CDR3 length: 15 amino acids. CDR3 bases: TGTGCCAGCAGCCATTCTCTAGGGAACACCGGGGAGCTGTTTTTT. Encoded protein: CASSHSLGNTGELFF.

V gene TRBV19 combines with J gene TRBJ2-3; perhaps TRBD1 as D (6 bases). From germline, CDR1 is LNHDA and CDR2 SQIVND (reference sequence). This CDR3 spans 13 amino acids. The V gene lost 8 bases and the J gene lost 0 bases, with 9 bases spanning the gap. The CDR3 DNA reads as TGTGCCAGTTCACAGGGAAGCACAGATACGCAGTATTTT. Amino acids: CASSQGSTDTQYF.

The chain combines TRBV14 with TRBJ1-1, with D uncertain. This CDR3 comprises 13 residues. In germline, CDR1 is SGHDN, CDR2 FVKESK. V lost 0 bases and J lost 7, with 9 bases in between. The CDR3 DNA follows: TGTGCCAGCAGCCAAGATTGGAGGAGTGAAGCTTTCTTT. Amino acids: CASSQDWRSEAFF.

The rearrangement links TRBV29-1 to TRBJ1-2, with TRBD1 identical over 7 bases. Trimming removed 6 bases from V and 4 bases from J; junction bases left unmatched: 8. Germline V lookup: CDR1 SQVTM, CDR2 ANQGSEA. The CDR3 sequence is 13 residues long. DNA of the CDR3: TGCAGCGTCACGGGGGGGACAGCCTATGGCTACACCTTC. The encoded protein is CSVTGGTAYGYTF.

This chain joins TRBV23-1 and TRBJ2-1; TRBD2 matches 10 bases. TRBV23-1 is an ORF, with its function uncertain. The CDR3 extends over 20 amino acids. V shed 0 bases and J 0 bases; nucleotides not matched to a gene: 11. The CDR3 bases are TGCGCCAGCAGTCAATCGAGATCTAGCGGGAGTTTCAGCTCCTACAATGAGCAGTTCTTC. It yields the protein CASSQSRSSGSFSSYNEQFF.

This clone was seen only once. The gene calls are TRBV29-1 and TRBJ2-1, with D possibly being TRBD1 (6 bases). Trimming left V 8 bases short and J 2 bases short, with 16 bases between. The CDR3 totals 14 residues. Germline loops: CDR1 SQVTM, CDR2 ANQGSEA. CDR3 DNA: TGCAGCACTAACAGGGTAAGGGCCTACAATGAGCAGTTCTTC. This sequence encodes CSTNRVRAYNEQFF.

V is TRBV30 and J is TRBJ1-1, with D tentatively TRBD1 (5 bases). Looked up from germline, CDR1 is GTSNPN and CDR2 is SVGIG (reference sequence). V gave up 1 base and J gave up 3 bases, with 9 bases separating them. The CDR3 runs to 13 residues. CDR3 residues: CAWSEAGHTEAFF. CDR3 in DNA: TGTGCCTGGAGTGAGGCAGGGCACACTGAAGCTTTCTTT.

V and J are TRBV7-3 and TRBJ2-2; the match to TRBD1 covers 8 bases. After removal of 5 bases from V and 1 base from J, the junction contained 6 bases not matched to a gene. Germline V gene data show CDR1 as SGHTA and CDR2 as FQGTGA. The CDR3 totals 16 residues. The CDR3 is CASSPTGGMNTGELFF. CDR3 sequence (DNA): TGTGCCAGCAGCCCCACAGGGGGTATGAACACCGGGGAGCTGTTTTTT. Filled out from reference TRBV7-3 and TRBJ2-2, the complete variable domain reads GAGVSQTPSNKVTEKGKYVELRCDPISGHTALYWYRQSLGQGPEFLIYFQGTGAADDSGLPNDRFFAVRPEGSVSTLKIQRTERGDSAVYLCASSPTGGMNTGELFFGEGSRLTVL.

This chain connects TRBV11-2 to TRBJ1-2; D uncertain. Per germline, CDR1 SGHAT and CDR2 FQNNGV. This CDR3 spans 13 amino acids. V dropped 0 bases and J dropped 11 bases, with 13 bases sitting between them. The CDR3 region has the DNA TGTGCCAGCAGCTTAGATGGGCTGATCATTTACACCTTC. This codes for CASSLDGLIIYTF. The full variable domain, rest sourced from reference TRBV11-2 and TRBJ1-2, is EAGVAQSPRYKIIEKRQSVAFWCNPISGHATLYWYQQILGQGPKLLIQFQNNGVVDDSQLPKDRFSAERLKGVDSTLKIQPAKLEDSAVYLCASSLDGLIIYTFGSGTRLTVV.

This chain links TRBV18 with TRBJ2-7; the D gene is possibly TRBD1 (5 bases). V was pared by 6 bases and J by 0 bases, with 18 bases between. Germline values: CDR1 KGHSH, CDR2 LQKENI. This CDR3 spans 16 amino acids. CDR3 bases: TGTGCCAGCTCCCCCACAGGAGCTCCGAGCTCCTACGAGCAGTACTTC. Translation gives CASSPTGAPSSYEQYF. Full variable domain (remainder filled in from reference TRBV18 and TRBJ2-7): NAGVMQNPRHLVRRRGQEARLRCSPMKGHSHVYWYRQLPEEGLKFMVYLQKENIIDESGMPKERFSAEFPKEGPSILRIQQVVRGDSAAYFCASSPTGAPSSYEQYFGPGTRLTVT.

J is TRBJ1-5 and V is TRBV2; D call uncertain. Looked up from germline, CDR1 is SNHLY and CDR2 is FYNNEI. The CDR3 loop spans 14 amino acids. Trimming took 3 bases from V and 7 from J, leaving 13 bases between them. CDR3 residues: CASSDRLALQPQHF. The DNA of the CDR3 is TGTGCCAGCAGTGATCGACTCGCCTTACAGCCCCAGCATTTT.

The chain couples TRBV15 to TRBJ2-7; D perhaps matches TRBD1 (6 bases). CDR3 size: 16 residues. Germline V gives CDR1 LNHNV, CDR2 YYDKDF (reference sequence). The germline V and J ends were trimmed by 1 base and 2 bases, with 15 bases remaining between them. CDR3 DNA: TGTGCCACCAGCAGAGCTAACAGGGAAGGACCCTACGAGCAGTACTTC. Protein: CATSRANREGPYEQYF.

The CDR3 sequence: CASSLAGADRNEQFF. The CDR3, as DNA: TGCGCCAGCAGCCTAGCGGGGGCAGATAGGAATGAGCAGTTCTTC. This chain joins TRBV5-1 and TRBJ2-1; 10 bases fit TRBD2. The CDR3 covers 15 residues. Trimming cost V 4 bases and J 7 bases; bases outside gene matches: 8. Per the germline V gene, CDR1 is SGHRS and CDR2 is YFSETQ.

This clone was found once. This sequence joins TRBV7-2 and TRBJ2-7, with 7 nucleotides matching TRBD1. The CDR3 has 15 amino acids. The germline V gene has CDR1 SGHTA and CDR2 FQGNSA. The V segment lost 2 bases and the J segment 2 bases; nucleotides outside the gene matches: 6. The CDR3 spells CASSLILGTAYEQYF. The CDR3 nucleotides read TGTGCCAGCAGCTTAATCCTGGGGACAGCCTACGAGCAGTACTTC.

This rearrangement joins TRBV18 to TRBJ1-4; 8 nucleotides line up with TRBD1. The CDR3 is 16 residues long. The J segment lost 0 bases and the V segment lost 3 bases, leaving 3 bases of the junction unmatched. Germline CDR1 reads KGHSH; CDR2 reads LQKENI. The CDR3 DNA is TGTGCCAGCTCACCCCCGGGACAGGCAACTAATGAAAAACTGTTTTTT. It is translated as CASSPPGQATNEKLFF.

The chain carries TRBV5-8 and TRBJ2-2, with TRBD2 matching 10 bases. Germline CDR1 reads SGHTS; CDR2 reads YDEGEE. The length of the CDR3 is 15 residues. Germline trimming cut 2 bases from V and 4 bases from J; bases unmatched to any gene: 2. Here the CDR3 DNA reads TGTGCCAGCAGCTTAAGCGGGAGGGGCACCGGGGAGCTGTTTTTT. Its protein product is CASSLSGRGTGELFF.